Each of the 15 T cell receptor beta chains below was sequenced from the same sample in a study of T-cell reconstitution after alpha-beta-depleted transplantation in children. TCRbeta library preparation incorporated unique molecular identifiers. TCRdb analysed the PCR reads with MiXCR anew, one entry per CDR3 protein. Of some 300,000 distinct CDR3 sequences listed, about 9.5% were seen once; the top ten hold 7.5%. The sequencing here drew on PBMCs, taken before TCRalphabeta/CD19-depleted stem cell transplant. These receptors originate from a boy under three years old with acute myeloid leukemia, due to receive a stem cell transplant.

This clonotype appeared a few times. This chain connects TRBV4-3 to TRBJ2-7, with TRBD1 matching over 10 bases. The CDR3 is made up of 16 amino acids. After removal of 1 base from V and 2 bases from J, the junction contained 5 bases not matched to a gene. Germline V gene sequence: CDR1 LGHNA, CDR2 YSLEER. The CDR3 DNA reads TGCGCCAGCAGCCAAGGGGTTGGGACAGGGGCCTACGAGCAGTACTTC. This translates into CASSQGVGTGAYEQYF.

There are many counts of this clonotype. The chain carries TRBV6-5 and TRBJ2-5; tentatively, D is TRBD2 (6 bases). The V end lost 2 bases, the J end lost 6 bases, and 16 bases lay between the germline ends. The CDR3 totals 15 residues. Per the germline V gene, CDR1 is MNHEY and CDR2 is SVGAGI. CDR3 coding DNA: TGTGCCAGCAGTTACGACAGTTTGGGGGGAAAGACCCAGTACTTC. Its protein product is CASSYDSLGGKTQYF.

In this sample, this clonotype turned up many times. The rearrangement joins TRBV7-9 to TRBJ2-4, with D possibly TRBD2 on 5 matching bases. The CDR3 has 14 amino acids. Between the trimmed V and J ends, which lost 1 base and 6 bases, there was a span of 10 bases. Germline assignment: CDR1 SEHNR and CDR2 FQNEAQ (reference sequence). CDR3: CASSLGGLGNIQYF. As DNA, the CDR3 is TGTGCCAGCAGCTTAGGAGGGTTGGGAAACATTCAGTACTTC.

This clonotype was counted at least ten times. The DNA for the CDR3 is TGTGCCACCAGTCTCCAGGTGGACACCGGGGAGCTGTTTTTT. Amino acids: CATSLQVDTGELFF. The chain recombines TRBV24-1 with TRBJ2-2; D is ambiguous. With 6 bases removed from V and 3 bases from J, the gap between germline ends came to 10 bases. Germline assignment: CDR1 KGHDR and CDR2 SFDVKD. CDR3 length: 14 residues.

This clonotype was picked up many times. The chain carries TRBV7-8 and TRBJ2-7; 12 nucleotides match TRBD2. V trimming: 0 bases; J trimming: 1 base; junction bases outside the gene matches: 7. The CDR3 has 18 amino acids. CDR1 is SGHVS and CDR2 is FQNEAQ in the germline V gene. The CDR3 sequence: CASSLALLAGGSSYEQYF. Here the CDR3 DNA reads TGTGCCAGCAGCTTAGCGCTACTAGCGGGGGGTAGTTCCTACGAGCAGTACTTC.

This clonotype was recorded at least ten times. The chain combines TRBV12-3 or TRBV12-4 with TRBJ2-7; 16 bases align to TRBD2. The V and J ends lost 1 base and 9 bases, in that order; junction bases with no gene match: 6. CDR3 length: 16 residues. The CDR3 DNA is TGTGCCAGCAGTTTAGGGGGACTAGCGGGAGGGCCGGGGCAGTACTTC. Its protein is CASSLGGLAGGPGQYF.

The CDR3 loop reads CASSQTAGQAFYEQYF. The CDR3 DNA reads TGCGCCAGCAGCCAGACGGCCGGACAGGCATTCTACGAGCAGTACTTC. J is TRBJ2-7 and V is TRBV4-3, with 7 bases lining up with TRBD1. The trim removed 3 bases at V and 3 bases at J, leaving 11 bases unmatched. Germline values: CDR1 LGHNA, CDR2 YSLEER. The CDR3 has 16 residues.

The V call is TRBV10-3, the J call TRBJ1-5; 8 bases match TRBD1. V was pared by 2 bases and J by 7 bases, with 4 bases of the junction left unmatched. The CDR3 spans 14 residues. From germline, CDR1 is ENHRY and CDR2 SYGVKD. CDR3 DNA sequence: TGTGCCATCAGTGAGGGGCAGGGGGCCCAGCCCCAGCATTTT. This translates into CAISEGQGAQPQHF.

The DNA for the CDR3 is TGTGCCAGCAGCTTGCGAGGCGGAGAAGAGACCCAGTACTTC. It codes for CASSLRGGEETQYF. The V call is TRBV5-5, the J call TRBJ2-5, with D uncertain. Germline V gene sequence: CDR1 SGHKS, CDR2 YYEKEE (reference sequence). V lost 1 base and J lost 3, with 10 bases in between. There are 14 residues in the CDR3.

This clonotype was picked up many times. The rearrangement joins TRBV7-9 to TRBJ1-1; D unclear. With 2 bases removed from V and 7 bases from J, the gap between germline ends came to 11 bases. The CDR3 totals 13 residues. Germline loops: CDR1 SEHNR, CDR2 FQNEAQ (reference sequence). The CDR3 DNA reads as TGTGCCAGCAGCTTATCTCGGAACCTTGAAGCTTTCTTT. Translating gives CASSLSRNLEAFF.

This clonotype was recorded at least ten times. The chain links TRBV6-2 or TRBV6-3 to TRBJ1-1, with 7 bases that match TRBD1. The V gene's germline CDR1 is MNHEY and CDR2 SVGEGT. The CDR3 consists of 13 residues. The J segment lost 8 bases and the V segment lost 5 bases, leaving 8 bases of the junction unmatched. CDR3 protein: CASSDGTAPEAFF. The CDR3 DNA sequence: TGTGCCAGCAGTGACGGGACAGCCCCCGAAGCTTTCTTT.

This clonotype was seen repeatedly, ten times or more. V and J are TRBV7-2 and TRBJ2-7; TRBD1 matches at 9 bases. Germline V CDR1 and CDR2: SGHTA, FQGNSA. After removal of 5 bases from V and 3 bases from J, the junction contained 8 bases not matched to a gene. This CDR3 region has 15 residues. The CDR3 region has the DNA TGTGCCAGCAGCACCCGGACAGGGGCCTACTACGAGCAGTACTTC. Encoded protein: CASSTRTGAYYEQYF. The full variable domain, its missing parts supplied by reference TRBV7-2 and TRBJ2-7, is GAGVSQSPSNKVTEKGKDVELRCDPISGHTALYWYRQSLGQGLEFLIYFQGNSAPDKSGLPSDRFSAERTGGSVSTLTIQRTQQEDSAVYLCASSTRTGAYYEQYFGPGTRLTVT.

This clonotype showed up many times. J is TRBJ2-2 and V is TRBV14; TRBD2 is a possible D gene (5 bases). V was cut by 0 bases and J by 4 bases, with 12 bases left in between. The CDR3 runs 16 residues. Germline CDR1 and CDR2: SGHDN and FVKESK. CDR3: CASSQDPTRITGELFF. The CDR3 DNA follows: TGTGCCAGCAGCCAAGATCCAACTAGAATCACCGGGGAGCTGTTTTTT.

This clonotype has ten or more counts. V is TRBV6-1 and J is TRBJ2-5; maybe TRBD1 (7 bases). V was shortened by 5 bases and J by 5 bases, with 15 bases between the two germline ends. CDR3 length: 14 amino acids. CDR1 is MNHNS, CDR2 SASEGT, per germline. CDR3 protein: CASSRGTDVETQYF. Written as DNA, the CDR3 is TGTGCCAGCAGTCGGGGGACAGACGTGGAGACCCAGTACTTC.

This clonotype appeared many times. The V call is TRBV7-9, the J call TRBJ2-4, with TRBD2 matching 10 bases. V lost 0 bases, J lost 7 bases, and 3 bases stayed unmatched. This CDR3 has 15 residues. Germline V gene sequence: CDR1 SEHNR, CDR2 FQNEAQ (reference sequence). CDR3 coding DNA: TGTGCCAGCAGCTTAGCGGCAGCGGGAGGGAACATTCAGTACTTC. Amino acid sequence: CASSLAAAGGNIQYF. Together with reference TRBV7-9 and TRBJ2-4, the CDR3 gives the full variable domain: DTGVSQNPRHKITKRGQNVTFRCDPISEHNRLYWYRQTLGQGPEFLTYFQNEAQLEKSRLLSDRFSAERPKGSFSTLEIQRTEQGDSAMYLCASSLAAAGGNIQYFGAGTRLSVL.